The TCR beta chain under discussion was sequenced for a study of regulatory T cells in long-lasting Graves disease. Notes on the study in general: The study found lower TCR diversity in persistent Graves' patients than in newly diagnosed ones.

Building of the TCR beta libraries involved iRepertoire HTBI primers and Arm-PCR of CDR3 regions. Each CDR3 protein gets one entry after TCRdb re-called the multiplex PCR reads with MiXCR. The sample records about 300,000 distinct CDR3 sequences, over 15% being singletons. The time point was: newly diagnosed GD, antithyroid drugs for less than 3 months. Preparation of the TCR library used RNA extracted from PBMCs. This clonotype was seen repeatedly, ten times or more. The antigen is not known. The ends lost 4 bases at V and 1 base at J; junction bases unmatched: 7. The CDR3 is 18 amino acids. Germline values: CDR1 KGHDR, CDR2 SFDVKD.

The chain uses TRBV24-1 and TRBJ2-2; 11 bases align to TRBD2. The receptor was isolated from a female donor with Graves disease. The sequenced sample was peripheral blood mononuclear cells (PBMCs), obtained at new diagnosis, from a patient treated with antithyroid drugs. CDR3 in amino acids: CATSELGGTSGNTGELFF. CDR3 sequence (DNA): TGTGCCACCAGTGAGCTCGGTGGGACTAGCGGGAACACCGGGGAGCTGTTTTTT.